This paragraph covers one TCR beta chain sequence. Per the germline V gene, CDR1 is SGHVS and CDR2 is FNYEAQ. This CDR3 spans 16 amino acids. The J segment lost 5 bases and the V segment lost 5 bases, leaving 9 bases of the junction unmatched. Next came a second PCR, run for roughly 6 to 11 cycles, which used a sample-barcoded 5' primer along with a J-beta primer mix. TCRdb recomputed calls from the 5' RACE reads with MiXCR, one row per CDR3 protein. The sample consists of roughly 1.9 million distinct CDR3 sequences, around 40% of them appearing once. These data are taken from a study of blood T cells in healthy people across ages. A minimum of 6 million PBMCs was isolated per sample.

The sequencing sample was made of blood. This chain joins TRBV7-6 and TRBJ2-3; 11 nucleotides align to TRBD2. The TCR sequence derives from a human donor in good health. CDR3 region: CASSPAGLAGGDTQYF. The DNA for the CDR3 is TGTGCCAGCAGCCCTGCGGGGCTAGCGGGGGGAGATACGCAGTATTTT.